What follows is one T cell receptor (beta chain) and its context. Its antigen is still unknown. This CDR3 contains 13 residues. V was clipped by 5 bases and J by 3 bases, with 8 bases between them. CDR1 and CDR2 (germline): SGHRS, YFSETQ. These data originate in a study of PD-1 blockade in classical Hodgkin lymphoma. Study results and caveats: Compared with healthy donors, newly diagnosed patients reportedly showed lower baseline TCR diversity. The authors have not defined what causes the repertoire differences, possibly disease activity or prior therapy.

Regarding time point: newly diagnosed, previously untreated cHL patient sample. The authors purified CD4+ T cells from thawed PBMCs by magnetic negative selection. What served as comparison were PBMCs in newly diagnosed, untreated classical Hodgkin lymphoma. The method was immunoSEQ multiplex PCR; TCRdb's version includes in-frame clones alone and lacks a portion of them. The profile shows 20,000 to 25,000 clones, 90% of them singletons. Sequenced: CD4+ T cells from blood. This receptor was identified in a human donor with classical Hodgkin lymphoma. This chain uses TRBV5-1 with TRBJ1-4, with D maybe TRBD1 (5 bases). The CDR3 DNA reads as TGCGCCAGCAGTCCAGGGCCTAATGAAAAACTGTTTTTT. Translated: CASSPGPNEKLFF.